The 10 T cell receptor beta chains presented below share a single source sample, sequenced in a study of CD8 T cells in ankylosing spondylitis. Study-wide results and limits: One TCR beta motif, made up of fewer than 10 highly homologous variants, appeared characteristic of ankylosing spondylitis blood.

These TCRs are of unknown antigen specificity. A single record per CDR3 protein comes from TCRdb applying MiXCR to the 5' RACE reads. The sample carries about 500,000 distinct CDR3 sequences, 10% to 15% recorded once. Material for sequencing was blood, either unsorted or a sorted T cell fraction (not recorded which). These receptors came from a male donor with ankylosing spondylitis.

The J gene is TRBJ2-7, the V gene TRBV12-3 or TRBV12-4; TRBD2 aligns across 10 bases. J was trimmed by 3 bases and V by 5 bases; bases with no gene match: 4. The CDR3 has 14 residues. In DNA, the CDR3 is TGTGCCAGCAGTGCGACTAGCGGGTACTACGAGCAGTACTTC. It codes for CASSATSGYYEQYF.

This clonotype was seen a few times. The chain uses TRBV20-1 and TRBJ2-1; 16 positions agree with TRBD2. The CDR3 is 18 amino acids. Losses at the gene ends were 6 bases for V and 0 bases for J; bases not matched to a gene: 8. CDR1 DFQATT and CDR2 SNEGSKA come from the germline V gene (reference sequence). CDR3 residues: CSAAPGLAGGSSYNEQFF. As DNA, the CDR3 is TGCAGTGCCGCGCCGGGACTAGCGGGAGGGAGCTCCTACAATGAGCAGTTCTTC.

In its sample, this clonotype was seen many times. The chain employs TRBV2 and TRBJ2-1; D is uncertain. V lost 5 bases and J 7 bases, leaving 9 bases between the germline ends. CDR3 length: 12 residues. Germline CDR1 is SNHLY and CDR2 is FYNNEI. CDR3 bases: TGTGCCAGCAGTTACGTCATGAATGAGCAGTTCTTC. Amino acid sequence: CASSYVMNEQFF. Complete variable domain (other parts from reference TRBV2 and TRBJ2-1): EPEVTQTPSHQVTQMGQEVILRCVPISNHLYFYWYRQILGQKVEFLVSFYNNEISEKSEIFDDQFSVERPDGSNFTLKIRSTKLEDSAMYFCASSYVMNEQFFGPGTRLTVL.

In this sample, this clonotype turned up a few times. The V gene is TRBV15, the J gene TRBJ2-1, with 7 bases that match TRBD2. J lost 2 bases, V lost 6 bases, and 7 bases had no gene match. Germline values: CDR1 LNHNV, CDR2 YYDKDF (reference sequence). This CDR3 is 15 amino acids long. CDR3 nucleotides: TGTGCCACCAGGGAACTAGCGAACCCCTACAATGAGCAGTTCTTC. Translation: CATRELANPYNEQFF.

The chain has TRBV20-1 and TRBJ2-3; perhaps TRBD2 as D (5 bases). Trimming shortened V by 6 bases and J by 4 bases, and 17 bases separated the two germline ends. CDR3 length: 14 amino acids. CDR1 is DFQATT, CDR2 SNEGSKA, per germline (reference sequence). The CDR3, as DNA: TGCAGTGCGGGGAAGGTCCTAGCAGCAGATACGCAGTATTTT. Translation gives CSAGKVLAADTQYF.

This clonotype was counted between two and nine times. The chain is built from TRBV6-1 and TRBJ2-7; 12 bases map to TRBD1. The trim removed 3 bases at V and 8 bases at J, leaving 11 bases unmatched. The CDR3 extends over 16 amino acids. Germline values: CDR1 MNHNS, CDR2 SASEGT. In DNA form, the CDR3 reads TGTGCCAGCAGTGATGGGGGACAGGGGGCTTTTCAGAAGCAGTACGTC. This translates into CASSDGGQGAFQKQYV.

This clonotype showed up just a few times. The rearrangement uses TRBV20-1 and TRBJ1-6; D gene uncertain. V gave up 3 bases and J gave up 8 bases, with 11 bases separating them. Per germline, CDR1 DFQATT and CDR2 SNEGSKA (reference sequence). The CDR3 length is 13 residues. CDR3 protein: CSARTELHSPLHF. The CDR3 nucleotides read TGCAGTGCTAGGACCGAGCTTCATTCACCCCTCCACTTT.

This clonotype was observed a few times. The chain uses TRBV3-1 and TRBJ2-7; TRBD2 aligns across 8 bases. Unmatched junction bases numbered 9, after V lost 6 bases and J lost 2 bases. From germline, CDR1 is LGHDT and CDR2 YNNKEL (reference sequence). The CDR3 sequence is 15 residues long. This CDR3 is CASSLQAGAPYEQYF. DNA for the CDR3: TGTGCCAGCAGTCTCCAAGCGGGAGCGCCCTACGAGCAGTACTTC.

The rearrangement joins TRBV24-1 to TRBJ2-1, with D perhaps TRBD1 (5 bases). From germline, CDR1 is KGHDR and CDR2 SFDVKD. V was clipped by 2 bases and J by 1 base, with 11 bases between them. The CDR3 runs to 16 residues. CDR3 nucleotides: TGTGCCACCAGTGATTCACAGGCATTATCCTACAATGAGCAGTTCTTC. Its protein is CATSDSQALSYNEQFF.

The chain joins TRBV9 to TRBJ2-7; no reliable D call. The CDR3 is made up of 14 amino acids. Germline V gene lookup returns CDR1 SGDLS and CDR2 YYNGEE. With 0 bases removed from V and 0 bases from J, the gap between germline ends came to 7 bases. CDR3 region: CASSVAPISYEQYF. In nucleotides, the CDR3 is TGTGCCAGCAGCGTAGCTCCGATCTCCTACGAGCAGTACTTC.